This T cell receptor (beta chain) was identified in a study of CDR3 diversity in severe acne. CDR1 is LNHDA, CDR2 SQIVND, per germline (reference sequence). CDR3 size: 15 residues. The V end was cut by 4 bases, the J end by 0 bases, with 13 bases between. TCRdb analysed the PCR reads with MiXCR anew, one entry per CDR3 protein. In the table there are 85,000 to 120,000 distinct CDR3 sequences, around 53% of which are singletons. The rearrangement links TRBV19 to TRBJ2-7; D remains unclear. This clonotype originated in a male donor with acne. What was sequenced was blood. The CDR3 spells CASSTQKASSYEQYF. DNA of the CDR3: TGTGCCAGTAGTACCCAAAAGGCTAGCTCCTACGAGCAGTACTTC.